This T cell receptor beta chain comes out of a study of blood T cell repertoires in COVID-19 (dated by TCRdb to the early 2020s). Notes on the research overall: Samples covering the acute and convalescent phases of COVID-19 were provided by collaborators in the United States, Italy and Spain. The material from the prospective study consisted of cDNA or gDNA derived from T cells, B-cell-depleted T cells, or PBMCs. The dataset comprised deeply sampled blood TCRbeta repertoires from subjects exposed to, actively infected with, or recovered from COVID-19. The sample metadata nearly always contained a de-identified subject ID, COVID-19 status, age in years and sex. The repertoires were made available in a free public database intended to serve as a resource for research on the immune response to SARS-CoV-2. The samples were drawn from two sources: the first 160 participants of the ongoing ImmuneRACE study, and about 1,300 subjects contributed by 6 global collaborators. Where available, HLA class I and class II types were taken from metadata supplied by the sample provider and were not determined by assay-based typing. Summary of the overall study and its limitations: How much clinical and demographic metadata was included differed by source and by participant, and the metadata was provided uncurated.

TCRbeta CDR3 regions were amplified from genomic DNA using the immunoSEQ Assay, a bias-controlled multiplex PCR. Under the source paper's analysis protocol: The number of nucleated cells in each sample was estimated by amplification of reference gene primers within the assay. Sequence reads were collapsed and filtered to measure the absolute abundance of every unique TCRbeta CDR3 rearrangement. For each sample, productive Simpson clonality was calculated as the square root of Simpson's diversity index across productive rearrangements. Drawn from immuneACCESS, this table holds only the in-frame rearrangements with V and J called that TCRdb kept. Clones are partly lost; checked studies trace under half to an unresolved V gene and leave the rest unexplained. That table is the source of V, J and clone size, and D and trimming were worked out from the DNA. The sample yields approximately 160,000 clones; 70% to 85% were counted once. The ten largest clonotypes hold more than 5.5% of the sample.

There are 16 amino acids in the CDR3, from cysteine to phenylalanine inclusive. Just the 48-base CDR3 DNA is kept, in frame starting at base 1. V was cut back by 3 bases and J by 4 bases, leaving a gap of 18 bases between them. Sequences GTSNPN (CDR1) and SVGIG (CDR2) are obtained from the germline V gene (reference sequence). As for this clone: Its antigen target is currently unknown. The input lacks base qualities; no much larger clone sits a single base away.

Each collaborating institution followed its own protocols to collect whole blood in K2EDTA tubes. Collaborator samples were shipped for TCRbeta analysis as frozen whole blood, isolated PBMCs, or DNA extracted from either sample type. The TCR sequence derives from a woman between 50 and 59 years old in a cohort sampled during active or convalescent COVID-19. The source material was peripheral blood. The V and J genes are TRBV30 and TRBJ1-4; TRBD1 is possibly the D segment (6 matching bases). The CDR3 region has the sequence CAWRAPGGAFNEKLFF. The sequence in DNA is TGTGCCTGGAGGGCTCCTGGGGGGGCTTTTAATGAAAAACTGTTTTTT. With the portions outside the CDR3 filled from the reference TRBV30 and TRBJ1-4 genes, the complete variable region becomes SQTIHQWPATLVQPVGSPLSLECTVEGTSNPNLYWYRQAAGRGLQLLFYSVGIGQISSEVPQNLSASRPQDRQFILSSKKLLLSDSGFYLCAWRAPGGAFNEKLFFGSGTQLSVL.